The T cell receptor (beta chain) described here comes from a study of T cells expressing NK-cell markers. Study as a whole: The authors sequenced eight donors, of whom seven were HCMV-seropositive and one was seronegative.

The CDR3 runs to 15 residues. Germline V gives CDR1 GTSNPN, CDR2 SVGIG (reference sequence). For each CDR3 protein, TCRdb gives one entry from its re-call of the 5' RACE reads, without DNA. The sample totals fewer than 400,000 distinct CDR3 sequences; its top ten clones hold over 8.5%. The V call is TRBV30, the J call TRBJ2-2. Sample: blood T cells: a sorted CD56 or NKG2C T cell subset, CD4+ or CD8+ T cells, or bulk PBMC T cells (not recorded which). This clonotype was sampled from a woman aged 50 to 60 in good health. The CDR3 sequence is CAWSVSQIGTGELFF.